A selection of T cell receptor beta chains follows, all from one sample in a study of blood T cell repertoires in COVID-19. Some clones are missing from TCRdb's copy, which holds only in-frame ones; the method was immunoSEQ multiplex PCR. The profile covers a few hundred thousand clones, with roughly nine tenths appearing a single time and 3.6% taken by the ten largest. Sequencing was done on a sample of peripheral blood. Source of these receptors: a man between 18 and 35 years old with active or convalescent COVID-19. CDR3s include the opening cysteine and the closing phenylalanine or tryptophan. Each record gives: J gene, V gene, D gene, CDR3 protein. A D gene is named only where the DNA matches it firmly.

>TRBJ1-2|TRBV7-2|NA
CASSSNPVGGYTF
>TRBJ1-5|TRBV4-3|NA
CASSQDRSGFDQPQHF
>TRBJ1-4|TRBV6-2/TRBV6-3|NA
CASSRRGANEKLFF
>TRBJ2-4|TRBV5-1|NA
CASSAPDPGHIKGDIQYF
>TRBJ1-2|TRBV2|NA
CASRGDNYGYTF
>TRBJ2-2|TRBV6-5|TRBD1
CASRPGTGGSGELFF
>TRBJ2-3|TRBV13|TRBD2
CASSPPAGGDTQYF
>TRBJ2-6|TRBV13|TRBD1
CASSTGRGSGANVLTF
>TRBJ2-5|TRBV5-5|NA
CASSLYFQGGETQYF
>TRBJ1-4|TRBV11-2|NA
CASSQDRKLFF
>TRBJ1-4|TRBV19|NA
CASGSGRLSEKLFF
>TRBJ2-3|TRBV5-1|NA
CASSTGGATDTQYF
>TRBJ2-3|TRBV7-2|NA
CASGGARGDTQYF
>TRBJ2-1|TRBV28|TRBD2
CASSTGTSGGMGEQFF
>TRBJ2-5|TRBV7-7|TRBD1
CASSLGAGGGETQYF
>TRBJ2-5|TRBV9|TRBD1
CASSAGGQQETQYF
>TRBJ2-1|TRBV11-2|NA
CASGWQANEQFF
>TRBJ1-4|TRBV12-3/TRBV12-4|NA
CASSPGGNEKLFF
>TRBJ2-5|TRBV9|NA
CASSVRLGSETQYF
>TRBJ1-5|TRBV19|NA
CASSVTGGNQPQHF
>TRBJ2-3|TRBV4-3|NA
CASSQDRGPGSTLDTQYF
>TRBJ2-4|TRBV9|NA
CASSVSRDNVAKNIQYF
>TRBJ2-2|TRBV5-1|NA
CASSLVITGNTGELFF
>TRBJ2-1|TRBV19|TRBD1
CASSSQGAYNEQFF
>TRBJ2-2|TRBV10-1|NA
CASSDGGTGELFF
>TRBJ2-7|TRBV7-6|TRBD1
CASSPRDRVYEQYF
>TRBJ1-5|TRBV5-1|TRBD1
CASSPATGVNQPQHF
>TRBJ1-6|TRBV6-5|NA
CASYRAYNSPLHF
>TRBJ2-7|TRBV5-1|NA
CASNLGPGTYEQYF
>TRBJ1-1|TRBV6-5|NA
CASSYSTGSNAEAFF
>TRBJ2-3|TRBV24-1|NA
CATSDPVLDTQYF
>TRBJ1-5|TRBV6-5|TRBD1
CASRRTGDLMEPQHF